One sample yielded the 4 T cell receptor beta chains listed below, sequenced in a study of tumor-infiltrating lymphocytes in localized non-small cell lung cancer. The table came from immunoSEQ multiplex PCR; TCRdb's copy has only in-frame clones and leaves some out. Of more than 9,000 clones listed, about 60% are singletons. The sample was lung tumor tissue. These receptors came from a human donor with non-small cell lung cancer.

A single count supports this clone. The junction departs from the called germline gene at one end, perhaps through a read error. V and J are TRBV6-6 and TRBJ1-2, with D possibly matching TRBD1 (5 bases). CDR1 and CDR2 from the germline V gene are MNHNY and SVGAGI (reference sequence). The CDR3 sequence is 14 residues long. The CDR3 protein is CASSPFPGLGGPEF. The CDR3 nucleotides are TGTGCCAGCAGCCCCTTTCCGGGACTTGGGGGACCGGAGTTC.

The chain couples TRBV5-1 to TRBJ1-2; D is unclear. The CDR3 runs 13 residues. Trimming pared 5 bases from V and 6 bases from J, leaving 14 bases between. From germline, CDR1 is SGHRS and CDR2 YFSETQ. The CDR3 region is CASRPQAEDGYTF. CDR3 DNA: TGCGCCAGCAGGCCTCAGGCTGAGGATGGCTACACCTTC.

Relative to its sample, this clone is medium-sized (0.01 to 0.1%). The gene calls are TRBV6-5 and TRBJ1-6; D remains ambiguous. This CDR3 comprises 15 residues. Trimming shortened V by 0 bases and J by 6 bases, and 9 bases separated the two germline ends. Germline CDR1 reads MNHEY; CDR2 reads SVGAGI. The CDR3 is CASSYSRQLNSPLHF. The CDR3 coding sequence is TGTGCCAGCAGTTACTCGCGTCAGCTTAATTCACCCCTCCACTTT.

This chain connects TRBV14 to TRBJ2-7; TRBD1 matches 8 bases. This CDR3 has 13 amino acids. Trimming took 4 bases from V and 2 from J; bases not matched to a gene: 1. Germline V lookup: CDR1 SGHDN, CDR2 FVKESK. CDR3 DNA sequence: TGTGCCAGCAGCCCGGGACAGGCCTACGAGCAGTACTTC. It encodes CASSPGQAYEQYF.